This T cell receptor (beta chain) was found in a study of radiation and T cells in renal cell carcinoma. General observations from the study: Top tumor clonotypes rose in blood 2 weeks post-radiation, then contracted.

The assay was immunoSEQ multiplex PCR, and TCRdb's table has in-frame clones only and misses some. Altogether about 95,000 clones are present, 75% to 90% being singletons, with the ten largest covering almost 8%. Time point of the sample: baseline pretreatment blood. The treatment denotes: 15 Gy SBRT to primary tumor, nephrectomy 4 weeks later. The patient's renal cell carcinoma had clear cell pathology. V lost 4 bases and J lost 3; bases outside the gene matches: 7. This CDR3 region has 15 residues. Germline V gene sequence: CDR1 MGHRA, CDR2 YSYEKL. A remark on this clone: Its antigen is undetermined.

This material consisted of blood, taken from a patient whose treatment included radiotherapy and nephrectomy. This TCR was recovered from a man aged 50 to 60 with renal cell carcinoma. V usage is TRBV4-1 and J usage is TRBJ2-7; 9 bases align to TRBD2. CDR3 in DNA: TGCGCCAGCAGCCTAGGGACTAGCAGATTCTACGAGCAGTACTTC. Amino acid sequence: CASSLGTSRFYEQYF.